Listed below are T cell receptor beta chains from one sample, sequenced in a study of blood T cell repertoires in COVID-19. Measured with immunoSEQ multiplex PCR; TCRdb has only the in-frame clones, and not every one. The table includes over 80,000 clones, more than 85% detected once. Material for sequencing was peripheral blood. These receptors came from a man in his sixties with acute or convalescent COVID-19. Both conserved end residues are trimmed from each CDR3.

j_call: TRBJ1-5
v_call: TRBV6-5
cdr3_aa: ASSAGLGNQPQH

j_call: TRBJ2-3
v_call: TRBV4-2
cdr3_aa: ASSLGLAETDTQY

j_call: TRBJ2-7
v_call: TRBV7-9
cdr3_aa: ASSSGGLAYEQY

j_call: TRBJ2-3
v_call: TRBV5-6
cdr3_aa: ASSSVLDTQY

j_call: TRBJ1-1
v_call: TRBV24-1
cdr3_aa: ATSGPRGTEAF

j_call: TRBJ2-7
v_call: TRBV7-8
cdr3_aa: ASSFRDRAIYEQY

j_call: TRBJ2-1
v_call: TRBV11-2
cdr3_aa: ASRLEGGERGNNEQF

j_call: TRBJ2-2
v_call: TRBV5-4
cdr3_aa: ASSLGLAGGDNTGELF

j_call: TRBJ2-5
v_call: TRBV5-1
cdr3_aa: ASSPLIAGGQETQY

j_call: TRBJ2-7
v_call: TRBV18
cdr3_aa: ASSPRDKGFHEQY

j_call: TRBJ1-1
v_call: TRBV6-5
cdr3_aa: ASSPDRLNTEAF

j_call: TRBJ2-7
v_call: TRBV4-3
cdr3_aa: ASSRATGEPYEQY

j_call: TRBJ1-4
v_call: TRBV28
cdr3_aa: ASSSPNEKLF

j_call: TRBJ1-5
v_call: TRBV4-3
cdr3_aa: ASSQERRGNQPQH

j_call: TRBJ1-2
v_call: TRBV4-3
cdr3_aa: ASSHPGQGNGYT

j_call: TRBJ2-7
v_call: TRBV5-4
cdr3_aa: ASSRDPGLVSLEQY

j_call: TRBJ2-1
v_call: TRBV9
cdr3_aa: ASEGGGSSYNEQF

j_call: TRBJ2-7
v_call: TRBV28
cdr3_aa: ASRETGGSYEQY

j_call: TRBJ1-1
v_call: TRBV28
cdr3_aa: ASSPGQYTEAF

j_call: TRBJ1-1
v_call: TRBV10-3
cdr3_aa: AISELGTGKGNTEAF

j_call: TRBJ1-4
v_call: TRBV5-1
cdr3_aa: ASSLGAEAEKLF

j_call: TRBJ2-2
v_call: TRBV9
cdr3_aa: ASSAHSTGDGELF

j_call: TRBJ1-5
v_call: TRBV3-1/TRBV3-2
cdr3_aa: ASSQGWAGGQQPQH

j_call: TRBJ2-3
v_call: TRBV7-9
cdr3_aa: ASSLATLTDTQY

j_call: TRBJ1-1
v_call: TRBV27
cdr3_aa: ASSTDRGPGTEAF

j_call: TRBJ2-7
v_call: TRBV7-2
cdr3_aa: ASSLGGGTGYEQY

j_call: TRBJ1-4
v_call: TRBV9
cdr3_aa: ASSGGEREKLF

j_call: TRBJ2-3
v_call: TRBV7-9
cdr3_aa: ASSLQFVSGTDTQY

j_call: TRBJ2-3
v_call: TRBV5-6
cdr3_aa: ASSGGQEPTDTQY

j_call: TRBJ2-2
v_call: TRBV27
cdr3_aa: ASSRGYTGELF

j_call: TRBJ1-2
v_call: TRBV6-5
cdr3_aa: ASRGTALNYGYT

j_call: TRBJ2-2
v_call: TRBV16
cdr3_aa: ASSPQGRAGELF

j_call: TRBJ2-3
v_call: TRBV3-1/TRBV3-2
cdr3_aa: ASSRPPNTDTQY

j_call: TRBJ2-7
v_call: TRBV28
cdr3_aa: ASQRDTYEQY

j_call: TRBJ2-3
v_call: TRBV7-2
cdr3_aa: ASSLARQGDLEY

j_call: TRBJ2-2
v_call: TRBV4-3
cdr3_aa: ASSQDFIVGTGELF

j_call: TRBJ1-5
v_call: TRBV4-1
cdr3_aa: ASSRQGKENQPQH

j_call: TRBJ2-7
v_call: TRBV27
cdr3_aa: ASSLFGQVSYEQY